This TCR beta chain was profiled in a study of T-cell memory formation after mild COVID-19. With respect to this clonotype: Antigen unknown.

TCRdb reanalysed the 5' RACE reads using MiXCR and keeps one entry per CDR3 protein. The table records approximately 350,000 distinct CDR3 sequences, 10% to 15% of them present only once. The CDR3 has 16 residues. The V end lost 1 base, the J end lost 2 bases, and 14 bases lay between the germline ends. Broader study findings: Contracting clones from day 15 to 85 had balanced CD4/CD8; later expanders favoured CD4+.

The chain recombines TRBV12-3 or TRBV12-4 with TRBJ2-5; no clear D. The source of this sequence is a man aged 18 to 30 who had mild COVID-19 (a few samples of this study predate the infection). Cell type and time point are not known. Sample: PBMCs or a T cell subset sorted from them (not recorded which). The CDR3 sequence is CASSLGPSRRQETQYF. The CDR3, as DNA: TGTGCCAGCAGTTTAGGTCCCAGCCGGCGGCAAGAGACCCAGTACTTC.